This T cell receptor (beta chain) was retrieved from a study of PD-1 blockade in classical Hodgkin lymphoma. About this clone: Its antigen is unidentified.

The CDR3 covers 11 residues. CDR1 is LNHDA, CDR2 SQIVND, per germline (reference sequence). V shed 6 bases and J shed 10 bases, with 10 bases lying between them. Whole-study results and caveats: Relative to healthy donors, newly diagnosed patients reportedly had lower baseline TCR diversity, which was reported as lower still in relapsed/refractory patients. Complete responders possessed baseline diversity comparable to newly diagnosed patients. Nivolumab initiated under 1 year post-ASCT led to patient exclusion.

Time point: cycle 4 day 1 (C4D1), after less than 7 weeks of nivolumab. Relapse after autologous stem cell transplantation occurred in every patient, and brentuximab vedotin exposure varied. Measured with immunoSEQ multiplex PCR; TCRdb has only the in-frame clones, and not every one. The sample has 90,000 to 140,000 clones, approximately 89% seen once. This sample comprised peripheral blood mononuclear cells (PBMCs), obtained before the fourth cycle of nivolumab. The receptor's source is a human donor with classical Hodgkin lymphoma. V and J are TRBV19 and TRBJ2-1; D is perhaps TRBD1 (6 bases). In nucleotides, the CDR3 is TGTGCCAGTAGAGGGACACACGAGCAGTTCTTC. It translates to CASRGTHEQFF.